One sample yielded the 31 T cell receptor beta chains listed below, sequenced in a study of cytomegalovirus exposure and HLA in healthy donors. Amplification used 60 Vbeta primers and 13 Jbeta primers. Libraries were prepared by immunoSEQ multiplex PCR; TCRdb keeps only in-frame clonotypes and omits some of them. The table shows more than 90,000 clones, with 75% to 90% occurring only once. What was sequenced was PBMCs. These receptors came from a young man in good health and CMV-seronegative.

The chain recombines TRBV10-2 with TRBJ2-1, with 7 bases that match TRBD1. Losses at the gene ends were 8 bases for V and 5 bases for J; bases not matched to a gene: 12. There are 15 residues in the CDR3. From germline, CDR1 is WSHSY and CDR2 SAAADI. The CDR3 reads CASYQRGGRDNEQFF. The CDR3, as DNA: TGCGCCAGCTATCAGAGAGGGGGCCGAGACAATGAGCAGTTCTTC.

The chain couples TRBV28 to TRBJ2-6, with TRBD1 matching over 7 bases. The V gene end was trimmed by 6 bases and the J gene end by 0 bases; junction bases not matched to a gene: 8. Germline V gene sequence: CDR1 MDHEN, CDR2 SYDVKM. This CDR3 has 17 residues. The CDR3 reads CASRSIQGISGANVLTF. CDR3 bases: TGTGCCAGCAGGTCAATACAGGGGATCTCTGGGGCCAACGTCCTGACTTTC.

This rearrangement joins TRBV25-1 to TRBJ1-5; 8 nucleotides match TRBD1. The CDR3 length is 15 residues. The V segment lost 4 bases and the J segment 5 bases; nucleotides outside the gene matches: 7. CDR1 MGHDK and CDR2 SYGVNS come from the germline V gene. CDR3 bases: TGTGCCAGCAGTGGACCGACAGGGGTTGATCAGCCCCAGCATTTT. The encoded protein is CASSGPTGVDQPQHF.

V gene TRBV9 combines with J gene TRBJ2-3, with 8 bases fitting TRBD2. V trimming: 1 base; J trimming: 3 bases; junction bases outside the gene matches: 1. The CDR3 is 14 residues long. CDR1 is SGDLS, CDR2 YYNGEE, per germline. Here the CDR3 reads CASSVTSGTDTQYF. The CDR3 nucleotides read TGTGCCAGCAGCGTAACTAGCGGAACAGATACGCAGTATTTT.

This chain's CDR3 is CASSSSDREEKLFF. CDR3 coding DNA: TGTGCCAGCAGTTCTAGTGACAGAGAGGAAAAACTGTTTTTT. The chain joins TRBV27 to TRBJ1-4; D is possibly TRBD1 (5 bases). The CDR3 runs to 14 residues. The germline CDR1 and CDR2 sequences are MNHEY and SMNVEV (reference sequence). The V and J ends lost 4 bases and 8 bases respectively, with 14 bases between them.

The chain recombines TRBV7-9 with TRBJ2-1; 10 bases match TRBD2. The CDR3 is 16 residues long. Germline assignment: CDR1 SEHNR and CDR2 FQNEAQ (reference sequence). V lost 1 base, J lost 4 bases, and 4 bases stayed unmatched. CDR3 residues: CASSLVLAGNYNEQFF. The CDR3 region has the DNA TGTGCCAGCAGCTTAGTACTAGCGGGAAATTACAATGAGCAGTTCTTC.

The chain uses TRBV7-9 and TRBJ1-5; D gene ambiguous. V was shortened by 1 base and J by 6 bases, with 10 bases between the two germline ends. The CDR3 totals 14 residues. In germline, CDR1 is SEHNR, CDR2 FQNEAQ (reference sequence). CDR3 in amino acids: CASSLGTASQPQHF. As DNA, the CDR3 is TGTGCCAGCAGCTTAGGAACAGCAAGTCAGCCCCAGCATTTT.

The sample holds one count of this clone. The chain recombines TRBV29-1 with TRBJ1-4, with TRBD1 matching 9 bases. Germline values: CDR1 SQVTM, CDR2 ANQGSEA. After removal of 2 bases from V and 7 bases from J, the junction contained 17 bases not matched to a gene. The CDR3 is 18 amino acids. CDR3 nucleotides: TGCAGCGTTGAACGAACCCGGGACAGGGTCGACTTCGGTGAAAAACTGTTTTTT. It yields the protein CSVERTRDRVDFGEKLFF.

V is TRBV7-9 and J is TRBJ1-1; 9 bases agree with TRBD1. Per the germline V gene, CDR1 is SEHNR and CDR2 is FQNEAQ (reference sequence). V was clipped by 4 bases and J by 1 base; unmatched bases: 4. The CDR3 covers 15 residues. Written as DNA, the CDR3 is TGTGCCAGCAGCTCTACAGGGGGCGCGAACACTGAAGCTTTCTTT. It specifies CASSSTGGANTEAFF.

CDR3 sequence: CASSAKQGNTEAFF. The CDR3 nucleotides are TGTGCCAGCAGCGCAAAACAGGGGAACACTGAAGCTTTCTTT. V is TRBV9 and J is TRBJ1-1; tentatively, D is TRBD1 (6 bases). Trimming removed 3 bases at V and 1 base at J, with 10 bases between. Germline V gene data show CDR1 as SGDLS and CDR2 as YYNGEE. The CDR3 loop spans 14 amino acids.

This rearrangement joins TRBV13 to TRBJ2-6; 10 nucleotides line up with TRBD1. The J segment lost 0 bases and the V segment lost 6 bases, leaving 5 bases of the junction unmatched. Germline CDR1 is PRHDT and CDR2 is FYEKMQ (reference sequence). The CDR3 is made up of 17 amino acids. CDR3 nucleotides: TGTGCCAGCAGACGGACAGGGGGACACTCTGGGGCCAACGTCCTGACTTTC. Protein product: CASRRTGGHSGANVLTF.

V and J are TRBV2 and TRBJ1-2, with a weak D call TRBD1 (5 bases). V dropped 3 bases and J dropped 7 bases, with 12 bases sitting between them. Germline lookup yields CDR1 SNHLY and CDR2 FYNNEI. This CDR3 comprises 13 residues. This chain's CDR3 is CASSDGRAGGYTF. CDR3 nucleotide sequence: TGTGCCAGCAGTGACGGCAGGGCTGGTGGCTACACCTTC.

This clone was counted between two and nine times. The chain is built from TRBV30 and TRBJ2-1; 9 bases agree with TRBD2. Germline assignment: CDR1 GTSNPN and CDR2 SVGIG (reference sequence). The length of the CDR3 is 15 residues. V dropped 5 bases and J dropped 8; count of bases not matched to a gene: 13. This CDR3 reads CAWGSVAGGFDEQFF. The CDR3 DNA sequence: TGTGCCTGGGGGTCCGTGGCGGGGGGGTTCGATGAGCAGTTCTTC.

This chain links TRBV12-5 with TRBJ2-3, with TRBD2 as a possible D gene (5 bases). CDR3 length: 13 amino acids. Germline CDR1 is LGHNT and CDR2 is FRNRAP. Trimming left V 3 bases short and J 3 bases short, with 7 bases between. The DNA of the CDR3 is TGTGCTAGTGGTTTCGGGGTTACAGATACGCAGTATTTT. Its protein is CASGFGVTDTQYF.

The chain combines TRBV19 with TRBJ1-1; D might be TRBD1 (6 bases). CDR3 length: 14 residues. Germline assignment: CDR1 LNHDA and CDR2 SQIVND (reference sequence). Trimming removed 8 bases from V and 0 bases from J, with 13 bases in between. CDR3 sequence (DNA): TGTGCCAGTCAGACGGACAGCCTGAACACTGAAGCTTTCTTT. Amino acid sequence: CASQTDSLNTEAFF.

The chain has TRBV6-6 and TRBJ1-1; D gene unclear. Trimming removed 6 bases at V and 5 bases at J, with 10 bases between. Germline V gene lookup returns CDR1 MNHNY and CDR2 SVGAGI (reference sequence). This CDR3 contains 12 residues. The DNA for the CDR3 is TGTGCCAGCAGCCCTTCCTCTACTGAAGCTTTCTTT. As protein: CASSPSSTEAFF.

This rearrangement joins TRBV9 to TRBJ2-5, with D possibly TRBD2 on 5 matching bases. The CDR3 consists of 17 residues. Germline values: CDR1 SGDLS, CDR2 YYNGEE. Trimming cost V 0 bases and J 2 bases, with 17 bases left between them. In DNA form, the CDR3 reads TGTGCCAGCAGCGTAGGATTGGGCAATTCGGGGCAAGAGACCCAGTACTTC. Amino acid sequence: CASSVGLGNSGQETQYF.

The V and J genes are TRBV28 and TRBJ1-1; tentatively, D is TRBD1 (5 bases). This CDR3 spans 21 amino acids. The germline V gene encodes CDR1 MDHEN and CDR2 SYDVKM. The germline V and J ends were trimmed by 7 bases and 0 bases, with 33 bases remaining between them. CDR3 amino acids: CASKGYGSPWGGAGLNTEAFF. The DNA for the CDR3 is TGTGCCAGCAAGGGGTACGGGTCTCCCTGGGGAGGGGCTGGGTTGAACACTGAAGCTTTCTTT.

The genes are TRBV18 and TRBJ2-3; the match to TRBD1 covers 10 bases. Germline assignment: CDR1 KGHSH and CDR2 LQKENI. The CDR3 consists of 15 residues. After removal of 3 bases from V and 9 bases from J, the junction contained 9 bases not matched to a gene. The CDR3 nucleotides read TGTGCCAGCTCACCTCGACAGGGGGCGCTTGGGACGCAGTATTTT. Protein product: CASSPRQGALGTQYF. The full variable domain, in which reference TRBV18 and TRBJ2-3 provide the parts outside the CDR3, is NAGVMQNPRHLVRRRGQEARLRCSPMKGHSHVYWYRQLPEEGLKFMVYLQKENIIDESGMPKERFSAEFPKEGPSILRIQQVVRGDSAAYFCASSPRQGALGTQYFGPGTRLTVL.

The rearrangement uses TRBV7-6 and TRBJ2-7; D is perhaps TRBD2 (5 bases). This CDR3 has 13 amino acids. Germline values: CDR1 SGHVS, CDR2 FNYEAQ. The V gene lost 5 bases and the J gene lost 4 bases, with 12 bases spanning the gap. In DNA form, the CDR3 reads TGTGCCAGCAGCCCGAGCGGAGGTTACGAGCAGTACTTC. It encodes CASSPSGGYEQYF.

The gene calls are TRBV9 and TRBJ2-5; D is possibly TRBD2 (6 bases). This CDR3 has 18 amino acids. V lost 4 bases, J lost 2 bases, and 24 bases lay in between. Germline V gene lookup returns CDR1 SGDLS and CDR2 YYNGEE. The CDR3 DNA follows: TGTGCCAGCAGCCTTGGGGTTACAGGACCGACTAGGCAAGAGACCCAGTACTTC. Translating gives CASSLGVTGPTRQETQYF.

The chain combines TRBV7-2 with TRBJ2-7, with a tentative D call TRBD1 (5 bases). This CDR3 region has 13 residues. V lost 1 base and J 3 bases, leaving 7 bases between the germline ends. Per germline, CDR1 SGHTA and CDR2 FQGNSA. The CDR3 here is CASSLDTGYEQYF. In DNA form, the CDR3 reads TGTGCCAGCAGCTTAGACACAGGCTACGAGCAGTACTTC.

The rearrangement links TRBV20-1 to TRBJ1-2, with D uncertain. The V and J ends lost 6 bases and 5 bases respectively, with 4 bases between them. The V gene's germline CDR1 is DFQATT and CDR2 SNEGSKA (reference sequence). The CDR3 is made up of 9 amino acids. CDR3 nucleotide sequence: TGCAGTGCCGTATATGGCTACACCTTC. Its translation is CSAVYGYTF.

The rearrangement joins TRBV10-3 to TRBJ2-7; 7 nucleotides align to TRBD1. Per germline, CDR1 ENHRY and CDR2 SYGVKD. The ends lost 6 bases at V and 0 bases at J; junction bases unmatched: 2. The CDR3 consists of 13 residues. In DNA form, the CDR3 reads TGTGCCATCAGAAGGGACAGCTCCTACGAGCAGTACTTC. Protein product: CAIRRDSSYEQYF.

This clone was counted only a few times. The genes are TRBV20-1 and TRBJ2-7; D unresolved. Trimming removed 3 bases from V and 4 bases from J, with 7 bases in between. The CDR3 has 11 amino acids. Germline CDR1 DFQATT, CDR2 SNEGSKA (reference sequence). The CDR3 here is CSARTTYEQYF. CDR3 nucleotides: TGCAGTGCTAGGACAACTTACGAGCAGTACTTC.

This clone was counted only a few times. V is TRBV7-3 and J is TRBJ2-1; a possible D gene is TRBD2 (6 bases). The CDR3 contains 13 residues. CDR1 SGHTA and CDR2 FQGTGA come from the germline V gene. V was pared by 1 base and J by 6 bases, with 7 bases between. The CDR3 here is CASSLSGANEQFF. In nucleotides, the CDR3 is TGTGCCAGCAGCTTAAGCGGGGCCAATGAGCAGTTCTTC.

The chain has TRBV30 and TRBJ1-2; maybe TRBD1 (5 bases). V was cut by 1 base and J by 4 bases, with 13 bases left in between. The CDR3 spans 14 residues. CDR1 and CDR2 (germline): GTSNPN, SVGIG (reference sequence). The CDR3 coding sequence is TGTGCCTGGAGTGGCTCAGGGACTCCCTATGGCTACACCTTC. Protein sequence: CAWSGSGTPYGYTF.

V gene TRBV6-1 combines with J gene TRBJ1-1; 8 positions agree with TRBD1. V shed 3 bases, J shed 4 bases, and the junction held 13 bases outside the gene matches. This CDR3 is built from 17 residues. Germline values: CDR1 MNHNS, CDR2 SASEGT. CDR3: CASSDPWTGTGSTEAFF. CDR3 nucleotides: TGTGCCAGCAGTGATCCTTGGACAGGGACGGGGAGCACTGAAGCTTTCTTT.

The CDR3 nucleotides read TGTGCCAGTAGTATAGGTGCGAGCGGGAAGTACGAGCAGTACTTC. Protein: CASSIGASGKYEQYF. The rearrangement joins TRBV19 to TRBJ2-7, with 7 bases matching TRBD2. Looked up from germline, CDR1 is LNHDA and CDR2 is SQIVND (reference sequence). The CDR3 totals 15 residues. The ends lost 1 base at V and 4 bases at J; junction bases unmatched: 7.

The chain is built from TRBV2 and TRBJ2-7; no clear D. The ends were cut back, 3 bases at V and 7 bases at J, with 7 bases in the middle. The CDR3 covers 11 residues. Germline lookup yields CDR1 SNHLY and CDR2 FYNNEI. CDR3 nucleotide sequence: TGTGCCAGCAGTGAGAGAGAAGAGCAGTACTTC. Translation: CASSEREEQYF.

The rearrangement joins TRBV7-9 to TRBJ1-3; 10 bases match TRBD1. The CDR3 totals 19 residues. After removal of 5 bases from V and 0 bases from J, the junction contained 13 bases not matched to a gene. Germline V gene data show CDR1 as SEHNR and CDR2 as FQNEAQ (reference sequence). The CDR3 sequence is CASSLGTGVNLFSGNTIYF. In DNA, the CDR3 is TGTGCCAGCAGCCTAGGGACAGGGGTCAACCTATTCTCTGGAAACACCATATATTTT. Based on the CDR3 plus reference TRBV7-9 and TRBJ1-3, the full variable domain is DTGVSQNPRHKITKRGQNVTFRCDPISEHNRLYWYRQTLGQGPEFLTYFQNEAQLEKSRLLSDRFSAERPKGSFSTLEIQRTEQGDSAMYLCASSLGTGVNLFSGNTIYFGEGSWLTVV.